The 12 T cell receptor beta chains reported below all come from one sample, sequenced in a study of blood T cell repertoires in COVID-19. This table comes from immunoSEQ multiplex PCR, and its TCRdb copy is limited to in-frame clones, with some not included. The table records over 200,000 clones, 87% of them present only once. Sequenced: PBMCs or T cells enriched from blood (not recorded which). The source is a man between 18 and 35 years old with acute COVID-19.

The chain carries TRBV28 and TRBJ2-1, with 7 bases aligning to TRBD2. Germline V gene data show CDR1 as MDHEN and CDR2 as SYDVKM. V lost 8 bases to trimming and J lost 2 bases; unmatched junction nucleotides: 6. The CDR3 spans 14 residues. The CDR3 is CASGLAGPYNEQFF. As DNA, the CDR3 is TGTGCCAGCGGGTTAGCGGGTCCCTACAATGAGCAGTTCTTC.

The chain's CDR3 is CASRGQAFGEQFF. The CDR3 nucleotides are TGTGCCAGCAGGGGACAGGCCTTTGGTGAGCAGTTCTTC. The chain joins TRBV27 to TRBJ2-1; 8 bases are a match to TRBD1. The CDR3 contains 13 residues. Germline values: CDR1 MNHEY, CDR2 SMNVEV (reference sequence). Unmatched junction bases numbered 7, after V lost 6 bases and J lost 9 bases.

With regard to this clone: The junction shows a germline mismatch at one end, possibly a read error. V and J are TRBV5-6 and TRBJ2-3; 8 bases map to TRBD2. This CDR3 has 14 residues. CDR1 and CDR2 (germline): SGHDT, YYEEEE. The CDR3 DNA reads TGTGCCAGCCGCTTGCGGGGGGACACAGATACGCAGTATTTT. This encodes CASRLRGDTDTQYF.

The CDR3 spells CASSEFESGRAGEQFF. DNA for the CDR3: TGTGCCAGCAGTGAATTCGAAAGCGGGAGGGCCGGTGAGCAGTTCTTC. V gene TRBV25-1 combines with J gene TRBJ2-1; TRBD2 matches at 10 bases. The germline V gene has CDR1 MGHDK and CDR2 SYGVNS. V was pared by 1 base and J by 9 bases, with 9 bases of the junction left unmatched. The CDR3 is 16 amino acids.

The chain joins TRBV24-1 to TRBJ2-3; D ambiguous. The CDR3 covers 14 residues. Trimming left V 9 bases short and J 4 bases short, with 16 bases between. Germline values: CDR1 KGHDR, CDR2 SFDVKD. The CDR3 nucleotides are TGTGCCACCTCTTACGCAGCCAGGTCAGATACGCAGTATTTT. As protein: CATSYAARSDTQYF.

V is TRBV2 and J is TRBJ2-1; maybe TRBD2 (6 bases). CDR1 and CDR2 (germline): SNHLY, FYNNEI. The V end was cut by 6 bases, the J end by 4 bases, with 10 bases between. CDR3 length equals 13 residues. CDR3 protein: CASRGTSYNEQFF. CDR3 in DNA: TGTGCCAGCAGAGGGACTTCATACAATGAGCAGTTCTTC.

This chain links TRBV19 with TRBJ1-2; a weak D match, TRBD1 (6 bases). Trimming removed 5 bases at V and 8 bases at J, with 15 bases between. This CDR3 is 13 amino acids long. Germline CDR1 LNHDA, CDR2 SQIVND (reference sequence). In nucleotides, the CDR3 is TGTGCCAGTAGTGTACAGGGTAAGGGAGGCTACACCTTC. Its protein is CASSVQGKGGYTF. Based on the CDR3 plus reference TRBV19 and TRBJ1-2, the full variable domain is DGGITQSPKYLFRKEGQNVTLSCEQNLNHDAMYWYRQDPGQGLRLIYYSQIVNDFQKGDIAEGYSVSREKKESFPLTVTSAQKNPTAFYLCASSVQGKGGYTFGSGTRLTVV.

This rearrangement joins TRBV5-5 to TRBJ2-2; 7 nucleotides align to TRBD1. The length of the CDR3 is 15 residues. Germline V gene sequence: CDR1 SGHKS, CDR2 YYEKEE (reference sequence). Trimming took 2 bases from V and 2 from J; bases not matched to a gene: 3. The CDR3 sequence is CASSFRQGNTGELFF. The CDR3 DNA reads TGTGCCAGCAGCTTCAGACAGGGAAACACCGGGGAGCTGTTTTTT.

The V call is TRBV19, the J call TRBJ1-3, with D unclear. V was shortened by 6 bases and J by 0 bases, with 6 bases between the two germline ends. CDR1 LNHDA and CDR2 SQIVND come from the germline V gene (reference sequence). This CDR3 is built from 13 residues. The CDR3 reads CASSRDSGNTIYF. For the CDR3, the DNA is TGTGCCAGTAGCCGGGACTCTGGAAACACCATATATTTT.

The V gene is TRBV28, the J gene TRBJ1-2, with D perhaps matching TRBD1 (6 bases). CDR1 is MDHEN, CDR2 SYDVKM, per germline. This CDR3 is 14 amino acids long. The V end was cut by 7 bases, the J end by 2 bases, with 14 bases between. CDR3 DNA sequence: TGTGCCAGCACTCCCCAGGGGCAGAACTATGGCTACACCTTC. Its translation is CASTPQGQNYGYTF.

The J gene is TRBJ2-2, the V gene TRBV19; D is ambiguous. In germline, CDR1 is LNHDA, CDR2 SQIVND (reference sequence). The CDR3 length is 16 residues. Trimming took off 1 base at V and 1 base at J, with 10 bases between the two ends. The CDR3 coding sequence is TGTGCCAGTAGTATAGTAGGTAGCCGGAACACCGGGGAGCTGTTTTTT. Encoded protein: CASSIVGSRNTGELFF.

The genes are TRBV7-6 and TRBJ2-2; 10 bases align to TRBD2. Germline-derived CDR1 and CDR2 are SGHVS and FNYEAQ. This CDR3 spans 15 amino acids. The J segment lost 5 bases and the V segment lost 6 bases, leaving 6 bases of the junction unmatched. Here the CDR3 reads CASSLTLAGTGELFF. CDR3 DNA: TGTGCCAGCAGTCTTACACTAGCGGGAACCGGGGAGCTGTTTTTT.